This T cell receptor beta chain was sequenced in a study of siplizumab effects on memory and regulatory T cells. Assays covered around 10^5 TCR templates per sample. Method: immunoSEQ multiplex PCR; TCRdb's copy keeps in-frame clones and lacks some. This table holds approximately 120,000 clones, around 90% found once. V lost 6 bases and J 1 base, leaving 15 bases between the germline ends. CDR3 length equals 15 residues. CDR1 is SNHLY and CDR2 is FYNNEI in the germline V gene. Study-wide results and caveats: Left unconfirmed was the suppressive function of proliferating Tregs from siplizumab cultures. Unstimulated naive T cells seemed to show more diversity than memory cells did, and they also seemed to be among the major contributors to the alloresponse.

A word on this clone: Its antigen is not identified.

Sequencing was done on a sample of Tregs sorted from blood. The sequence came from a human donor in good health. This chain connects TRBV2 to TRBJ2-5; D is unresolved. The CDR3 sequence: CASRSALGPQETQYF. In DNA, the CDR3 is TGTGCCAGCAGGAGTGCTCTTGGGCCCCAAGAGACCCAGTACTTC.